The sequence of this TCR beta chain was determined in a study of blood T cell repertoires in COVID-19. At the level of the study: COVID-19 samples collected from the United States, Italy and Spain covered acute and convalescent phases. T cells, B-cell-depleted T cells, or PBMCs provided the cDNA or gDNA that served as material.

V was trimmed by 4 bases and J by 5 bases, leaving 15 bases between them. There are 14 residues in the CDR3. CDR1 is SGHNT, CDR2 YYREEE, per germline (reference sequence). Source study methods: The authors estimated nucleated cell counts from reference gene primer amplification. The table came from immunoSEQ multiplex PCR; TCRdb's copy has only in-frame clones and leaves some out. Clone size and the V and J calls come from that table; the DNA yielded D and trimming. The sample consists of about 200,000 clones, about 78% of them appearing once. Specimen: peripheral blood. The TCR comes from a woman in her seventies with acute or convalescent COVID-19. The V and J genes are TRBV5-4 and TRBJ2-5, with D maybe TRBD2 (5 bases). Here the CDR3 reads CASSPGSGRETQYF. As DNA, the CDR3 is TGTGCCAGCAGCCCGGGGTCGGGCCGCGAGACCCAGTACTTC. The complete variable domain, with remaining parts taken from reference TRBV5-4 and TRBJ2-5, reads ETGVTQSPTHLIKTRGQQVTLRCSSQSGHNTVSWYQQALGQGPQFIFQYYREEENGRGNFPPRFSGLQFPNYSSELNVNALELDDSALYLCASSPGSGRETQYFGPGTRLLVL.